This T cell receptor beta chain was observed in a study of siplizumab effects on memory and regulatory T cells. Study results and caveats: Apparently more diverse than memory cells, naive T cells also seemed major alloresponse contributors.

The table came from immunoSEQ multiplex PCR; TCRdb's copy has only in-frame clones and leaves some out. The table lists tens of thousands of clones, roughly 87% of them singletons. Concerning this clone: Its target is unknown.

This CDR3 comprises 15 residues. Trimming at V came to 4 bases and at J to 6 bases, leaving 8 bases not matched to a gene. In germline, CDR1 is SGHNT, CDR2 YYREEE (reference sequence). The rearrangement joins TRBV5-4 to TRBJ1-2; 11 positions match TRBD1. The TCR comes from a human donor in good health. Material: naive CD8+ T cells sorted from blood. This CDR3 is CASSHGQGAPDGYTF. CDR3 nucleotide sequence: TGTGCCAGCAGCCACGGACAGGGGGCGCCTGATGGCTACACCTTC.